A selection of T cell receptor beta chains follows, all from one sample in a study of blood T cell repertoires in COVID-19. Using immunoSEQ multiplex PCR, the repertoire was profiled, and TCRdb retains in-frame clones only, with some absent. The data show more than 25,000 clones, with about 90% seen just once and about 1% held by the top ten. Sequencing was done on a sample of peripheral blood. These receptors were collected from a man between 65 and 85 years old with active or convalescent COVID-19. CDR3s include the opening cysteine and the closing phenylalanine or tryptophan. Fields, in order: J gene, V gene, clone size, D gene, CDR3 DNA, CDR3 protein. The D gene is left open where the match is weak. Size tells how often a clone was seen (once, few, many) or the class of an expanded clone, and some rows leave it out.

J: TRBJ1-6; V: TRBV11-2; size: .; D: .; DNA: TGTGCCAGCAGCCCGGGGAATGGCTATAATTCACCCCTCCACTTT; CDR3: CASSPGNGYNSPLHF
J: TRBJ1-2; V: TRBV27; size: .; D: TRBD1; DNA: TGTGCCAGCAGTACCAGACAGGGAGTTGGTGGCTACACCTTC; CDR3: CASSTRQGVGGYTF
J: TRBJ2-7; V: TRBV19; size: .; D: .; DNA: TGTGCCAGTAGTAGTCCAGGGTCATTTGACGAGCAGTACTTC; CDR3: CASSSPGSFDEQYF
J: TRBJ2-1; V: TRBV19; size: .; D: .; DNA: TGTGCCAGTAGTATTAGGGGCCGCTGGACCTCCTACAATGAGCAGTTCTTC; CDR3: CASSIRGRWTSYNEQFF
J: TRBJ1-4; V: TRBV5-1; size: .; D: .; DNA: TGCGCCAGCAGCGAGACACTTGCAACTAATGAAAAACTGTTTTTT; CDR3: CASSETLATNEKLFF
J: TRBJ2-6; V: TRBV2; size: once; D: .; DNA: TGTGCCAGCAAGGCTTCTGGGCCCAACGTCCTGACTTTC; CDR3: CASKASGPNVLTF
J: TRBJ1-6; V: TRBV20-1; size: .; D: .; DNA: TGCAGTGCTAGTCTAGGGGCCGCCAGCTCCTATAATTCACCCCTCCACTTT; CDR3: CSASLGAASSYNSPLHF
J: TRBJ2-3; V: TRBV24-1; size: once; D: TRBD2; DNA: TGTGCCACCAGTGATTTTACTAGCGGGAGGGATACGCAGTATTTT; CDR3: CATSDFTSGRDTQYF
J: TRBJ1-2; V: TRBV28; size: .; D: TRBD1; DNA: TGTGCCAGCAGTTTGACACAGGGGGCTGGGTATGGCTACACCTTC; CDR3: CASSLTQGAGYGYTF
J: TRBJ2-7; V: TRBV24-1; size: .; D: .; DNA: TGTGCCACCAGTGATTTGAGTCCCTCGGGGCAGTACTTC; CDR3: CATSDLSPSGQYF
J: TRBJ1-1; V: TRBV18; size: .; D: .; DNA: TGTGCCAGCTCAACAACCTTGGTCCCGAACACTGAAGCTTTCTTT; CDR3: CASSTTLVPNTEAFF
J: TRBJ2-7; V: TRBV28; size: .; D: .; DNA: TGTGCCAGCAGGCGGCGGGCAGCCTACGAGCAGTACTTC; CDR3: CASRRRAAYEQYF
J: TRBJ1-1; V: TRBV7-3; size: .; D: TRBD1; DNA: TGTGCCAGCAGCCAACAGGGGCAGAACACTGAAGCTTTCTTT; CDR3: CASSQQGQNTEAFF
J: TRBJ2-7; V: TRBV20-1; size: .; D: .; DNA: TGCAGTGCTAGTCAGAGGGCCTCCTCCTACGAGCAGTACTTC; CDR3: CSASQRASSYEQYF
J: TRBJ1-3; V: TRBV5-1; size: .; D: .; DNA: TGCGCCAGCAGCCCAGACAGGAGCTCTGGAAACACCATATATTTT; CDR3: CASSPDRSSGNTIYF
J: TRBJ2-3; V: TRBV9; size: .; D: .; DNA: TGTGCCAGCAGCGGCGATGGGGCCGCAGATACGCAGTATTTT; CDR3: CASSGDGAADTQYF
J: TRBJ2-4; V: TRBV6-5; size: .; D: .; DNA: TGTGCCAGCAGTTACTCGGCTAAAAACATTCAGTACTTC; CDR3: CASSYSAKNIQYF
J: TRBJ1-4; V: TRBV10-3; size: .; D: TRBD1; DNA: TGTGCCATCAGCCCTGGGACAGGCATTAATGAAAAACTGTTTTTT; CDR3: CAISPGTGINEKLFF
J: TRBJ2-7; V: TRBV28; size: .; D: TRBD1; DNA: TGTGCCACCGGGACAGCACGGGAGCAGTACTTC; CDR3: CATGTAREQYF
J: TRBJ1-2; V: TRBV5-1; size: .; D: .; DNA: TGCGCCAGCAGCTCCAATACAGGCAACTATGGCTACACCTTC; CDR3: CASSSNTGNYGYTF
J: TRBJ1-6; V: TRBV7-9; size: .; D: .; DNA: TGTGCCAGCAGCTTATCAGCCCGGAGCGGTTCACCCCTCCACTTT; CDR3: CASSLSARSGSPLHF
J: TRBJ1-1; V: TRBV5-4; size: .; D: .; DNA: TGTGCCAGCAGCTTGAGCGGGGTGGACACTGAAGCTTTCTTT; CDR3: CASSLSGVDTEAFF
J: TRBJ1-2; V: TRBV28; size: .; D: TRBD1; DNA: TGTGCCAGCAGACCCCGGGGGCAGGGGGCAGCAGGGGGCTACACCTTC; CDR3: CASRPRGQGAAGGYTF
J: TRBJ2-3; V: TRBV9; size: .; D: TRBD2; DNA: TGTGCCAGCAGCGATGGGAGGGGCCCTAGCACAGATACGCAGTATTTT; CDR3: CASSDGRGPSTDTQYF
J: TRBJ2-5; V: TRBV5-4; size: once; D: TRBD2; DNA: TGTGCCAGCAGACCACTAGCGGACCTGGGGACCCAGTACTTC; CDR3: CASRPLADLGTQYF
J: TRBJ1-1; V: TRBV18; size: .; D: TRBD1; DNA: TGTGCCAGCTCACCGGCAGGGGGGAACACTGAAGCTTTCTTT; CDR3: CASSPAGGNTEAFF
J: TRBJ1-2; V: TRBV5-1; size: few; D: TRBD1; DNA: TGCGCCAGCAGACCCTCGACAGGGCAAAACTATGGCTACACCTTC; CDR3: CASRPSTGQNYGYTF
J: TRBJ1-2; V: TRBV27; size: .; D: .; DNA: TGTGCCAGCAGTTCTCCGGGAAACGGGAACTATGGCTACACCTTC; CDR3: CASSSPGNGNYGYTF
J: TRBJ2-1; V: TRBV2; size: .; D: TRBD1; DNA: TGTGCCAGCAGTGATTCGGACAGGAGATACAATGAGCAGTTCTTC; CDR3: CASSDSDRRYNEQFF
J: TRBJ2-4; V: TRBV5-1; size: .; D: .; DNA: TGCGCCAGCCGTGGGGGCACGATAGCCAAAAACATTCAGTACTTC; CDR3: CASRGGTIAKNIQYF
J: TRBJ2-7; V: TRBV5-6; size: .; D: .; DNA: TGTGCCAGCAGCGCGGGCGGGTTTAGCAACGAGCAGTACTTC; CDR3: CASSAGGFSNEQYF
J: TRBJ1-1; V: TRBV7-2; size: .; D: .; DNA: TGTGCCAGCAGCAAACAGCCGAACACTGAAGCTTTCTTT; CDR3: CASSKQPNTEAFF
J: TRBJ1-2; V: TRBV7-2; size: .; D: .; DNA: TGTGCCAGCAGCTCCTTGGGCGGCGGGTATGGCTACACCTTC; CDR3: CASSSLGGGYGYTF
J: TRBJ1-2; V: TRBV6-6; size: .; D: .; DNA: TGTGCCAGCACATTCTATCGAGCAGGCTATGGCTACACCTTC; CDR3: CASTFYRAGYGYTF
J: TRBJ1-4; V: TRBV7-9; size: .; D: .; DNA: TGTGCCAGCAGCCCGGACGGCGGGTCTAATGAAAAACTGTTTTTT; CDR3: CASSPDGGSNEKLFF
J: TRBJ1-5; V: TRBV30; size: .; D: .; DNA: TGTGCCTGGAGTGACAGGGACCAACAGCCCCAGCATTTT; CDR3: CAWSDRDQQPQHF
J: TRBJ1-2; V: TRBV27; size: .; D: TRBD1; DNA: TGTGCCAGCAGTTTATCAGGGCGAGAACTATCCGGAGACAGGGCCTATGGCTACACCTTC; CDR3: CASSLSGRELSGDRAYGYTF
J: TRBJ1-2; V: TRBV5-5; size: .; D: TRBD1; DNA: TGTGCCAGCAGCTTACTTTCTACAGGGGCTGGGGGCTACACCTTC; CDR3: CASSLLSTGAGGYTF
J: TRBJ2-7; V: TRBV5-4; size: .; D: TRBD2; DNA: TGTGCCAGCAGCCGCGGCTTGGAAGCGGGAATACTCTACGAGCAGTACTTC; CDR3: CASSRGLEAGILYEQYF
J: TRBJ2-5; V: TRBV7-2; size: .; D: .; DNA: TGTGCCAGCAGCTTAGGCACCTCGGGGGAGACCCAGTACTTC; CDR3: CASSLGTSGETQYF
J: TRBJ1-5; V: TRBV19; size: .; D: TRBD1; DNA: TGTGCCAGCAATTTCTGGACAGGGGACAATCAGCCCCAGCATTTT; CDR3: CASNFWTGDNQPQHF
J: TRBJ2-2; V: TRBV5-4; size: .; D: TRBD1; DNA: TGTGCCAGCAGCTCGCCTCCGGGACAGGGGACCGGGGAGCTGTTTTTT; CDR3: CASSSPPGQGTGELFF
J: TRBJ1-2; V: TRBV27; size: .; D: .; DNA: TGTGCCAGCACCCCGGGGGGGTTTGTAGGCTACACCTTC; CDR3: CASTPGGFVGYTF
J: TRBJ2-7; V: TRBV5-1; size: .; D: TRBD1; DNA: TGCGCCAGCAGCTTAGGACAGGGGTCCTTCTACGAGCAGTACTTC; CDR3: CASSLGQGSFYEQYF
J: TRBJ1-5; V: TRBV19; size: .; D: TRBD1; DNA: TGTGCCAGTAGTTCCACAACCCGACAGGGGGGCCGGTGGGATCAGCCCCAGCATTTT; CDR3: CASSSTTRQGGRWDQPQHF
J: TRBJ2-5; V: TRBV5-1; size: .; D: TRBD2; DNA: TGCGCCAGCAGCTTGGGTTTCGCTAGCGGGGCAGAGACCCAGTACTTC; CDR3: CASSLGFASGAETQYF
J: TRBJ1-1; V: TRBV28; size: .; D: TRBD1; DNA: TGTGCCAGCAGTTTCCCAGGGGGAGTGGGCACTGAAGCTTTCTTT; CDR3: CASSFPGGVGTEAFF
J: TRBJ2-1; V: TRBV19; size: few; D: TRBD2; DNA: TGTGCCAGTAGTATAGGGACGACTTGGCCAGCGGGACCCAATGAGCAGTTCTTC; CDR3: CASSIGTTWPAGPNEQFF
J: TRBJ1-1; V: TRBV11-2; size: .; D: TRBD1; DNA: TGTGCCAGCAGCTTAGAGACAGGGATTGGAGCTTTCTTT; CDR3: CASSLETGIGAFF
J: TRBJ2-5; V: TRBV7-9; size: .; D: TRBD2; DNA: TGTGCCAGCAGCCCGGGGGGGCTACAAGAGACCCAGTACTTC; CDR3: CASSPGGLQETQYF
J: TRBJ1-4; V: TRBV19; size: .; D: .; DNA: TGTGCCAGTAGTATTATGGCGGCTATTGCAACTAATGAAAAACTGTTTTTT; CDR3: CASSIMAAIATNEKLFF
J: TRBJ1-4; V: TRBV6-1; size: .; D: .; DNA: TGTGCCAGCAGTGCCCGGTGGGGAGCAACTAATGAAAAACTGTTTTTT; CDR3: CASSARWGATNEKLFF
J: TRBJ2-7; V: TRBV6-5; size: .; D: .; DNA: TGTGCCAGCAGTTACAGGACGGGAGCCTACGAGCAGTACTTC; CDR3: CASSYRTGAYEQYF
J: TRBJ1-2; V: TRBV6-6; size: .; D: TRBD1; DNA: TGTGCCAGCAGAACCCGGGACAGGGGCCACTATGGCTACACCTTC; CDR3: CASRTRDRGHYGYTF
J: TRBJ1-1; V: TRBV5-1; size: .; D: TRBD1; DNA: TGCGCCAGCAGCCTCGGGACAGGGTCTACTGAAGCTTTCTTT; CDR3: CASSLGTGSTEAFF
J: TRBJ2-3; V: TRBV2; size: .; D: TRBD2; DNA: TGTGCCAGCCGACGGCTAGCGGGGTCCACAGATACGCAGTATTTT; CDR3: CASRRLAGSTDTQYF